The 16 T cell receptor beta chains presented below share a single source sample, sequenced in a study of blood T cell repertoires in COVID-19. This table comes from immunoSEQ multiplex PCR, and its TCRdb copy is limited to in-frame clones, with some not included. The sample yields 150,000 to 200,000 clones, roughly 84% seen once. Sequenced material: peripheral blood. All receptors come from a woman aged 70-85 years with COVID-19, enrolled during active disease.

V gene TRBV11-3 combines with J gene TRBJ2-2; D ambiguous. V gave up 3 bases and J gave up 4 bases, with 9 bases separating them. This CDR3 has 14 amino acids. From germline, CDR1 is SGHNT and CDR2 YENEEA. CDR3 region: CASSFGTGTGELFF. DNA for the CDR3: TGTGCCAGCAGCTTCGGAACGGGCACCGGGGAGCTGTTTTTT.

V gene TRBV6-5 combines with J gene TRBJ2-3, with a possible D match to TRBD2 (5 bases). Trimming cost V 6 bases and J 1 base, with 14 bases left between them. The germline V gene encodes CDR1 MNHEY and CDR2 SVGAGI. CDR3 size: 15 residues. DNA for the CDR3: TGTGCCAGCAGAACGGGAACGATTGGCACAGATACGCAGTATTTT. Translated: CASRTGTIGTDTQYF.

The chain combines TRBV7-3 with TRBJ2-1; no clear D. This CDR3 has 16 amino acids. V lost 5 bases to trimming and J lost 1 base, with 15 bases between them. Germline V gene data show CDR1 as SGHTA and CDR2 as FQGTGA. The CDR3 region is CASSLAIGPSYNEQFF. The CDR3 nucleotides read TGTGCCAGCAGCCTCGCCATTGGCCCTTCCTACAATGAGCAGTTCTTC.

This chain links TRBV30 with TRBJ2-7; 10 bases map to TRBD2. The CDR3 consists of 16 residues. Losses at the gene ends were 1 base for V and 6 bases for J; bases not matched to a gene: 12. Per germline, CDR1 GTSNPN and CDR2 SVGIG (reference sequence). CDR3 coding DNA: TGTGCCTGGAGTGGAACAACAGCGGGAGGGCCAACCGAGCAGTACTTC. Encoded protein: CAWSGTTAGGPTEQYF.

As concerns this clone: The junction does not match germline at one end; this may be a read error. The chain couples TRBV19 to TRBJ2-3; the D gene is possibly TRBD1 (5 bases). This CDR3 has 13 amino acids. The germline CDR1 and CDR2 sequences are LNHDA and SQIVND (reference sequence). CDR3 region: CASRGRATDTQYF. The CDR3 bases are TGTGCGAGTAGAGGCAGGGCAACAGATACGCAGTATTTT.

The chain combines TRBV6-5 with TRBJ1-2; TRBD1 might be the D (6 bases). V lost 5 bases and J lost 3, with 10 bases in between. The CDR3 runs 13 residues. Germline CDR1 reads MNHEY; CDR2 reads SVGAGI. Written as DNA, the CDR3 is TGTGCCAGCAGTACAGGGTTGGACTATGGCTACACCTTC. This codes for CASSTGLDYGYTF.

The chain uses TRBV25-1 and TRBJ2-1; possible D gene TRBD1, 5 bases. The germline V and J ends were trimmed by 5 bases and 9 bases, with 11 bases remaining between them. The CDR3 has 12 residues. The germline V gene has CDR1 MGHDK and CDR2 SYGVNS. DNA for the CDR3: TGTGCCAGCAGTCCAGGGTACGGTGAGCAGTTCTTC. Its translation is CASSPGYGEQFF.

V and J are TRBV11-3 and TRBJ2-1; D is perhaps TRBD2 (6 bases). V shed 2 bases and J shed 6 bases, with 17 bases lying between them. Germline CDR1 SGHNT, CDR2 YENEEA. This CDR3 contains 16 residues. CDR3 nucleotide sequence: TGTGCCAGCAGCTTACGCGAGGGGCCCGGGGGCAATGAGCAGTTCTTC. It yields the protein CASSLREGPGGNEQFF.

The rearrangement joins TRBV6-5 to TRBJ1-2, with no clear D. Germline V CDR1 and CDR2: MNHEY, SVGAGI. The CDR3 covers 13 residues. Trimming shortened V by 6 bases and J by 0 bases, and 8 bases separated the two germline ends. CDR3 loop: CASSYSSNYGYTF. The CDR3 coding sequence is TGTGCCAGCAGCTACAGCTCTAACTATGGCTACACCTTC.

This rearrangement joins TRBV2 to TRBJ2-5; D unresolved. The CDR3 sequence is 11 residues long. Trimming took 7 bases from V and 5 from J, leaving 8 bases between them. The germline V gene has CDR1 SNHLY and CDR2 FYNNEI. The CDR3 coding sequence is TGTGCCAGCACCCTCCGGGAGACCCAGTACTTC. It encodes CASTLRETQYF.

This clone appeared once. The rearrangement links TRBV30 to TRBJ1-5, with 11 bases aligning to TRBD1. The CDR3 totals 14 residues. Looked up from germline, CDR1 is GTSNPN and CDR2 is SVGIG (reference sequence). J lost 5 bases, V lost 2 bases, and 2 bases had no gene match. CDR3 sequence: CAWSLGQGDQPQHF. The CDR3 DNA follows: TGTGCCTGGAGTTTGGGACAGGGGGATCAGCCCCAGCATTTT.

V is TRBV6-5 and J is TRBJ2-1; D may be TRBD2 (6 bases). With 6 bases removed from V and 2 bases from J, the gap between germline ends came to 8 bases. The CDR3 length is 13 residues. Germline values: CDR1 MNHEY, CDR2 SVGAGI. The CDR3 loop reads CASRRLAYNEQFF. CDR3 bases: TGTGCCAGCAGGCGACTAGCCTACAATGAGCAGTTCTTC.

J is TRBJ2-6 and V is TRBV28; TRBD1 might be the D (5 bases). The CDR3 sequence is 13 residues long. V lost 6 bases, J lost 4 bases, and 7 bases lay in between. Germline assignment: CDR1 MDHEN and CDR2 SYDVKM. The CDR3 sequence is CASRGRGANVLTF. CDR3 sequence (DNA): TGTGCCAGCAGGGGGCGGGGGGCCAACGTCCTGACTTTC.

This chain links TRBV3-1 (or the pseudogene TRBV3-2) with TRBJ2-5; TRBD2 aligns across 8 bases. Germline V gives CDR1 LGHDT, CDR2 YNNKEL (reference sequence). This CDR3 has 14 amino acids. The V gene end was trimmed by 7 bases and the J gene end by 5 bases; junction bases not matched to a gene: 9. CDR3 sequence (DNA): TGTGCCAGCAATACGCGGGGGGCAGGTGAGACCCAGTACTTC. It yields the protein CASNTRGAGETQYF.

This clone turned up a few times. This sequence joins TRBV28 and TRBJ1-2; TRBD1 is a possible D gene (6 bases). Per the germline V gene, CDR1 is MDHEN and CDR2 is SYDVKM. V lost 6 bases to trimming and J lost 4 bases, with 12 bases between them. The CDR3 runs 13 residues. CDR3 sequence: CASSRTASYGYTF. The CDR3 bases are TGTGCCAGCAGCCGGACAGCTTCCTATGGCTACACCTTC.

In DNA form, the CDR3 reads TGTGCCAGTAGTACCAGGGGGAAGAACGAGCAGTACTTC. It translates to CASSTRGKNEQYF. The chain employs TRBV19 and TRBJ2-7; 7 bases line up with TRBD1. CDR3 length: 13 residues. Germline CDR1 is LNHDA and CDR2 is SQIVND (reference sequence). Trimming removed 4 bases from V and 5 bases from J; junction bases left unmatched: 5.